This T cell receptor (beta chain) was identified in a study of CD8+CD57+ T cells in acquired aplastic anemia. For the study at large: The DNA of sorted CD4+ and CD8+ cells averaged roughly 3.2 ug. Healthy CD8+ samples averaged approximately 11 million reads. Study-level points and caveats: CD8+ Simpson's diversity showed no significant patient-control difference. Patients and controls turned out to have 25 to 30 CD8+ CDR3 sequences in common.

Germline V CDR1 and CDR2: SGHDN, FVKESK. Termini included, the CDR3 measures 21 amino acids. A remark on this clonotype: Its antigen is undetermined. No DNA is shown, since the ends of the CDR3 on it are uncertain; the CDR3 is the one TCRdb lists.

Genomic DNA, the template, was used for profiling of the TCR beta VDJ and CDR3. TCRdb redid the calling of the reads with MiXCR, one entry per CDR3 protein. The sample contains approximately 380,000 distinct CDR3 sequences, 60% to 80% of which appear only once. The chain uses TRBV14 and TRBJ1-2. This TCR came from a human donor in good health, serving as a control. The source material was sorted CD4+, CD8+, or CD8+CD57+ T cells (not recorded which) from PBMCs. CDR3 region: CASTLTRGKTVFWQWNYGYTF.